The present entry profiles one T cell receptor beta chain with its context. No antigen is known for it. No per-base quality is available; no much larger clone lies one base away. The CDR3 goes from the cysteine to the phenylalanine over 13 residues. Solely the CDR3 DNA is kept, with 39 bases framed from the first base. The V end gives up 6 bases and the J end 8 bases, leaving 9 bases in the junction not matched to a gene. The germline V gene supplies CDR1 MDHEN and CDR2 SYDVKM. This sample was included in a study of T cell clones after liver transplantation (dated by TCRdb to 2018 to 2020). About the full investigation: The samples were obtained from ITN030ST, a randomized trial that attempted immunosuppression withdrawal within 2 years after liver transplantation. The studied cohort comprised 8 liver transplant recipients, 3 classified as tolerant and 5 as non-tolerant. No induction therapy was given to the subjects, and standard immunosuppression was administered until randomization at 12-24 months post-transplant. As an antigen-independent comparator for the donor-reactive sequences, third party-reactive TCRbeta sequences from pre-transplant MLRs were identified as well. Tolerance was defined as complete immunosuppression withdrawal for at least one year with no rise in liver enzymes beyond twice the upper limit of normal. Blood samples were collected pre-transplant, pre-randomization before withdrawal, and post-randomization after either complete withdrawal or failed withdrawal. Donor-reactive T cell clones were identified by TCRbeta sequencing after a pre-transplant mixed lymphocyte reaction and then tracked in post-transplant blood. Three of the eight recipients were HCV-positive; the others were transplanted for non-autoimmune, non-viral indications. Broader findings and caveats from the paper: Donor-reactive sequences decreased more than third party-reactive sequences, which suggests partial antigen-specific deletion that was not related to withdrawal success. When repertoire turnover was taken into account, detection of donor-reactive sequences was significantly reduced in 7 of 8 subjects for CD4 and in 8 of 8 subjects for CD8. Because of small, heterogeneous patient numbers and non-standardized post-transplant time points, the conclusions were only preliminary. Low numbers of available donor cells limited the measurable donor-reactive repertoire in two subjects. Because no allograft tissue specimens were available, donor-reactive T cells may have migrated into the graft instead of being deleted. A significant post-transplant decrease in circulating donor-reactive CD4 TCRbeta sequences was observed in most of the 8 subjects, irrespective of tolerance or HCV status.

High-throughput TCRbeta CDR3 sequencing of frozen genomic DNA was performed by immunoSEQ, including PCR amplification, mapping, bias correction and internal controls. Regarding the original processing steps: Only productive rearrangements were retained, and each unique TCRbeta sequence was defined by its CDR3 nucleotide sequence together with its V and J gene. A sequence counted as donor-reactive only if the sequence showed at least 5-fold expansion in CFSE-low cells compared with unstimulated pre-transplant cells and had a frequency of at least 0.01%. Minimum frequency thresholds were set for each subject on the basis of the unstimulated sample with the lowest template count, so that a detection power of at least 90% was ensured. Jensen-Shannon divergence between the top 1000 TCRbeta sequences after and before transplant was used to measure repertoire turnover. Two-sided Fisher's exact tests were used to test for changes in the detection of donor-reactive sequences. TCRdb retrieved this table from immuneACCESS and kept in-frame rearrangements only. Not all clones are present; in checked studies, unresolved V genes account for under half, and no reason is known for the remainder. V and J calls and clone size are those listed in that table; D and trimming were worked out from the DNA. The sample records 49,000 or so clones, approximately 71% of which are singletons. Less than 10% of the sample is taken by the ten largest.

Thawed unstimulated PBMCs were stained for CD3, CD4 and CD8 and FACS-sorted into CD3+CD4+ and CD3+CD8+ populations. All 8 studied subjects were randomized to immunosuppression withdrawal. The Qiagen DNeasy Blood and Tissue Kit was used for genomic DNA isolation. The sequence links TRBV28 to TRBJ1-2; 7 middle bases align to TRBD1. This TCR was recovered from a human patient who received a liver transplant. It is possible that, after a transplant, some T cells come from the graft donor. The sample was CD4+ T cells from blood, taken around 52 months after liver transplant. The DNA sequence is TGTGCCAGCAGCCGCTACAGGGGAGAGGGCTACACCTTC. This sequence encodes CASSRYRGEGYTF.